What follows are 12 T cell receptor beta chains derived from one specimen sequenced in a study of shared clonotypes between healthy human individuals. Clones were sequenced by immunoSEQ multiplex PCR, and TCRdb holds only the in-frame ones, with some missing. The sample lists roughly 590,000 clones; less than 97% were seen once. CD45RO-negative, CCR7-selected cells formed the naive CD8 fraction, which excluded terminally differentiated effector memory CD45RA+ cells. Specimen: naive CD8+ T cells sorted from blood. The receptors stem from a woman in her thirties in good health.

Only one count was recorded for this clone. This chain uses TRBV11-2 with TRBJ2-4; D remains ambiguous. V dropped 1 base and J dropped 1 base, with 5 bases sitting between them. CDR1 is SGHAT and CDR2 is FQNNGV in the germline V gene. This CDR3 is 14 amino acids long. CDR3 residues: CASSLAGAKNIQYF. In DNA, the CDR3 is TGTGCCAGCAGCTTAGCCGGGGCCAAAAACATTCAGTACTTC.

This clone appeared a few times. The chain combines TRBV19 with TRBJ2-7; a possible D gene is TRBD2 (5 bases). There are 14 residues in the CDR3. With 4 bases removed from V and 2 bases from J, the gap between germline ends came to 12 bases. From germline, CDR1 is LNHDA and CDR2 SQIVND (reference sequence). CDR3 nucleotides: TGTGCCAGTAGTACACGAGGGTTTCCCTACGAGCAGTACTTC. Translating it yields CASSTRGFPYEQYF.

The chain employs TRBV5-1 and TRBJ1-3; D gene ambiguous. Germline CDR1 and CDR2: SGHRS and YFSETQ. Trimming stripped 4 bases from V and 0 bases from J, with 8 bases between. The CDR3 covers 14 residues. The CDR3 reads CASSVGISGNTIYF. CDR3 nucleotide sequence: TGCGCCAGCAGCGTGGGGATCTCTGGAAACACCATATATTTT.

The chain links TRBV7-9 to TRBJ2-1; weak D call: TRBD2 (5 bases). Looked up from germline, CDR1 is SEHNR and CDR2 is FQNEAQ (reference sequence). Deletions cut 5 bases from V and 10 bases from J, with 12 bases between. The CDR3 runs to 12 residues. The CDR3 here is CASSPGVLEQFF. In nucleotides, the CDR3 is TGTGCCAGCAGCCCCGGGGTTTTGGAGCAGTTCTTC.

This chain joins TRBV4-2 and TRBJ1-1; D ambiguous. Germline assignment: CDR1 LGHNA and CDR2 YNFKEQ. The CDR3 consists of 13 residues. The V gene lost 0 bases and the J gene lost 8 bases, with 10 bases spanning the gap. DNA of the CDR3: TGTGCCAGCAGCCAAGATCGACGAGAAGAAGCTTTCTTT. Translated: CASSQDRREEAFF.

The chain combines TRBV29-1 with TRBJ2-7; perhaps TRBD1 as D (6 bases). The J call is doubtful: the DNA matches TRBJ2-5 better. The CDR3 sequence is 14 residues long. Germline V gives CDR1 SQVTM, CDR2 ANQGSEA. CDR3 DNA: TGCAGCGCAGTCGGGACAACGATTTTGGAGACCCAGTACTTC. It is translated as CSAVGTTILETQYF.

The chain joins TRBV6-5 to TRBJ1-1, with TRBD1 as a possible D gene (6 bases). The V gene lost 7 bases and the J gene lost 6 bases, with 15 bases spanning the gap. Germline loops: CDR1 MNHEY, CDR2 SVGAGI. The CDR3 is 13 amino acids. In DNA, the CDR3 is TGTGCCAGCAAGGAAGGGGGAAGAGCTGAAGCTTTCTTT. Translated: CASKEGGRAEAFF.

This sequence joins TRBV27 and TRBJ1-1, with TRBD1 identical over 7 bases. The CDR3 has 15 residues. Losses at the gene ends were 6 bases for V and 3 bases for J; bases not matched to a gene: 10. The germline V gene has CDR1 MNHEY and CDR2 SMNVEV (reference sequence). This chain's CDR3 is CASRRQGILDTEAFF. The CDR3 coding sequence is TGTGCCAGCAGAAGACAGGGAATCTTGGACACTGAAGCTTTCTTT.

CDR3: CASSPGTGSKNEQYF. The DNA for the CDR3 is TGTGCCAGCAGCCCGGGGACAGGGAGTAAGAACGAGCAGTACTTC. The genes are TRBV7-9 and TRBJ2-7; TRBD1 matches at 9 bases. Germline values: CDR1 SEHNR, CDR2 FQNEAQ (reference sequence). This CDR3 region has 15 residues. J gave up 5 bases and V 5 bases, and 10 bases lay outside the gene matches.

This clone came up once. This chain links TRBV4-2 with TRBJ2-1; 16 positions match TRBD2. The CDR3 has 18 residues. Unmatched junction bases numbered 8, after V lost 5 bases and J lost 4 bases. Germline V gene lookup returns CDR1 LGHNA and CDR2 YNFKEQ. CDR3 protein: CASSDAGTSGRAYNEQFF. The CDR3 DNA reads TGTGCCAGCAGCGATGCAGGGACTAGCGGGAGGGCGTACAATGAGCAGTTCTTC.

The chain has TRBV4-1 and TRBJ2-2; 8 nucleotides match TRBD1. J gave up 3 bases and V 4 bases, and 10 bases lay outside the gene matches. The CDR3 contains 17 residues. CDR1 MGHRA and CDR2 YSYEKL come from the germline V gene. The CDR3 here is CASSPQGQVFDTGELFF. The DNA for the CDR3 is TGCGCCAGCAGCCCCCAGGGACAGGTCTTTGACACCGGGGAGCTGTTTTTT.

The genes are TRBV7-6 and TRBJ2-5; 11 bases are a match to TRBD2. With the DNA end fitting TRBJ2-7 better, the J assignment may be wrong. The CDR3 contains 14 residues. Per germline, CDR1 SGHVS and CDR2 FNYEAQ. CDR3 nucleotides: TGTGCCAGCAGCCCGGGACTAGCGGTCTACGAGCAGTACTTC. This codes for CASSPGLAVYEQYF.